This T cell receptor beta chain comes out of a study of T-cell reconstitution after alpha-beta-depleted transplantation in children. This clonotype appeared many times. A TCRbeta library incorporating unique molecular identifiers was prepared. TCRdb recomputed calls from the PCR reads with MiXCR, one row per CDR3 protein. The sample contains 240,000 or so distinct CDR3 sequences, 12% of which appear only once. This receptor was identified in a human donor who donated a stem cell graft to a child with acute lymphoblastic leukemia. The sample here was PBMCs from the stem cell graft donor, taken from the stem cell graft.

The CDR3 protein is CASSPYLSGAPYEQYF. The CDR3 bases are TGTGCCAGCAGCCCCTATCTGAGCGGGGCCCCCTACGAGCAGTACTTC. The V and J genes are TRBV9 and TRBJ2-7, with TRBD2 matching over 7 bases. The J segment lost 2 bases and the V segment lost 4 bases, leaving 12 bases of the junction unmatched. The CDR3 sequence is 16 residues long. The germline CDR1 and CDR2 sequences are SGDLS and YYNGEE.